Detailed here is one TCR beta chain. No antigen is known for it. This sample was taken from a study of cytotoxic CD8 clonotypes in ibrutinib-treated CLL. Across the study: Responses: roughly 24 partial, 2 complete; after median roughly 68 months, approximately 14 stayed remitted, roughly 12 progressed.

Profiling relied on immunoSEQ multiplex PCR, and the TCRdb table lists in-frame clones only, not all of them. This sample has roughly 180,000 clones, with 55% to 85% found just once. The germline CDR1 and CDR2 sequences are LGHNA and YSLEER. J lost 5 bases, V lost 3 bases, and 4 bases had no gene match. The CDR3 runs 14 residues. Study-wide results and caveats: Ibrutinib response saw clonality rise, and progression saw it return toward baseline. Progressing and sustained-remission patients had different sampling times. Public clonotypes, rarely seen, contracted or held steady on treatment.

The clonotype comes from a human donor with chronic lymphocytic leukemia. This sample comprised PBMCs, obtained after 24 months of ibrutinib treatment. This chain joins TRBV4-3 and TRBJ2-7; 10 nucleotides line up with TRBD1. This CDR3 reads CASSQDRGNDEQYF. In nucleotides, the CDR3 is TGCGCCAGCAGCCAGGACAGGGGGAACGACGAGCAGTACTTC.